The source of this T cell receptor (beta chain) is a study of molecular identifiers for immune sequencing clone quantification. Looking at the study overall: Naive CD8 cell RNA, from roughly 20,000 or 100,000 cells, was split five ways in replicates, with four sequenced.

Previously described methods and listed TCR primers produced bulk TCR libraries. TCRdb re-derived calls from the PCR reads in MiXCR, one entry per CDR3 protein. The sample includes 250,000 to 350,000 distinct CDR3 sequences, about a fifth of them seen just once. Naive CD8 T cells were sorted as CD8+CD4-CCR7+CD45RA+. Germline V CDR1 and CDR2: MNHEY, SMNVEV (reference sequence). The ends were cut back, 6 bases at V and 4 bases at J, with 12 bases in the middle. The CDR3 has 13 amino acids. The gene calls are TRBV27 and TRBJ2-5; D remains unclear. The sample taken for sequencing was naive CD8+ T cells from blood, with Jurkat cell RNA spiked in. The subset: FACS-sorted CD8+CD4-CCR7+CD45RA+ naive T cells. The receptor's source is a human donor in good health. Some libraries in this study had Jurkat cell RNA spiked in. CDR3 protein: CASSRGPGETQYF. DNA of the CDR3: TGTGCCAGCAGCCGAGGCCCTGGAGAGACCCAGTACTTC.